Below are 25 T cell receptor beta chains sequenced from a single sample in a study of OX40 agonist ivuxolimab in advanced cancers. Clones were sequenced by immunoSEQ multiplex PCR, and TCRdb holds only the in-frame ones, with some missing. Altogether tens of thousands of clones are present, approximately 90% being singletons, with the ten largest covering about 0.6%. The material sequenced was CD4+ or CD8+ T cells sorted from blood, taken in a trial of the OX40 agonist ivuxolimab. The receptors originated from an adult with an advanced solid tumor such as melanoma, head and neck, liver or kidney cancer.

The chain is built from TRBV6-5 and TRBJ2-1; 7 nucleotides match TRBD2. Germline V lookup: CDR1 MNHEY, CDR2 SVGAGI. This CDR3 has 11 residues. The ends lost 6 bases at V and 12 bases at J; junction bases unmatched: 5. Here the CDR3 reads CASRTTSLQFF. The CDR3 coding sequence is TGTGCCAGCAGGACGACTAGCCTGCAGTTCTTC.

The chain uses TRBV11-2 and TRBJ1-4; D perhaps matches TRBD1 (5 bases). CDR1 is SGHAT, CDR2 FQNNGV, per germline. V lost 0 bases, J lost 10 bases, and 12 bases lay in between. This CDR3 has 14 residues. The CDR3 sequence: CASSLEGQGGKLFF. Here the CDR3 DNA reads TGTGCCAGCAGCTTAGAAGGTCAGGGAGGAAAACTGTTTTTT.

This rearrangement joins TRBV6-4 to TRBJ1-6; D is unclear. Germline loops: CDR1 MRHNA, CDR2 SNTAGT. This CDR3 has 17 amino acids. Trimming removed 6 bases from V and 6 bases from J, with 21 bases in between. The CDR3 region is CASRQCADPGCNSPLHF. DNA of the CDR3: TGTGCCAGCAGGCAATGTGCGGACCCCGGGTGTAATTCACCCCTCCACTTT.

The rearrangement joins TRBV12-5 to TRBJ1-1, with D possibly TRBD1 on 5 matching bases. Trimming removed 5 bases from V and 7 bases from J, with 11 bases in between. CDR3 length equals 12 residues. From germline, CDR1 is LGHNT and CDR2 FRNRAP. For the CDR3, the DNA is TGTGCTAGTGGTACACAGGTCCGTGAAGCTTTCTTT. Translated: CASGTQVREAFF.

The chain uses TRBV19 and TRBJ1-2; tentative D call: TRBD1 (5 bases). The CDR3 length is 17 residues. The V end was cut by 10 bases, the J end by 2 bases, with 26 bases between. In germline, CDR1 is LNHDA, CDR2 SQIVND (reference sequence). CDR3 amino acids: CATLAGTALLGNYGYTF. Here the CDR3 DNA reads TGTGCCACACTCGCCGGGACCGCCCTTCTAGGCAACTATGGCTACACCTTC.

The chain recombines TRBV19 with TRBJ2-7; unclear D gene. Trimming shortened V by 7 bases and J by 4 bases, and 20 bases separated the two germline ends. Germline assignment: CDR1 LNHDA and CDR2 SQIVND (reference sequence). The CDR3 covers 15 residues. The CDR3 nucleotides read TGTGCCAGTACCAACGGTGGTGGGCCCGAGTACGAGCAGTACTTC. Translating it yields CASTNGGGPEYEQYF.

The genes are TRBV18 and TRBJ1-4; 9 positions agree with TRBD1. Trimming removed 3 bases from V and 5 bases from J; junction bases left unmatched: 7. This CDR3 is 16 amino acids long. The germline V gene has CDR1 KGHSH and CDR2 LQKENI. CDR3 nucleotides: TGTGCCAGCTCACCCCCCGGACAGGGGAGGAATGAAAAACTGTTTTTT. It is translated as CASSPPGQGRNEKLFF.

As DNA, the CDR3 is TGTGCCAGCAGTTCGCTCGGGACTGAGGGACAAGAGACCCAGTACTTC. This codes for CASSSLGTEGQETQYF. The chain joins TRBV6-5 to TRBJ2-5; possibly TRBD2 for D (6 bases). Trimming removed 4 bases from V and 2 bases from J, with 17 bases in between. In germline, CDR1 is MNHEY, CDR2 SVGAGI. The length of the CDR3 is 16 residues.

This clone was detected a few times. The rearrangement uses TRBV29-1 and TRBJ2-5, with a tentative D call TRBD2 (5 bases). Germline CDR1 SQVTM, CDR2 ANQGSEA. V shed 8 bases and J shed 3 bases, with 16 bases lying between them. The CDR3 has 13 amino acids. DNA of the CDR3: TGCAGCTTTTCCCGGGGAATGGAAGAGACCCAGTACTTC. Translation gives CSFSRGMEETQYF.

CDR3 bases: TGTGCCTGGACCCTGTCCGGGACAGGGGGTAAGCAGTTCTTC. Its protein is CAWTLSGTGGKQFF. V gene TRBV30 combines with J gene TRBJ2-1, with 11 bases identical to TRBD1. J lost 11 bases, V lost 4 bases, and 10 bases had no gene match. There are 14 residues in the CDR3. Germline V gene data show CDR1 as GTSNPN and CDR2 as SVGIG (reference sequence).

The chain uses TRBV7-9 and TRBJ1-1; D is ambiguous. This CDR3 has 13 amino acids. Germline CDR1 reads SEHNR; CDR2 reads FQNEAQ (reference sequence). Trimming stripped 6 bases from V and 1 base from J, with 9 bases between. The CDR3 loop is CASRPLENTEAFF. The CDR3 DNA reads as TGTGCCAGCAGGCCCCTGGAGAACACTGAAGCTTTCTTT. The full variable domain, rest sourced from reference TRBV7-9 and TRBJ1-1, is DTGVSQNPRHKITKRGQNVTFRCDPISEHNRLYWYRQTLGQGPEFLTYFQNEAQLEKSRLLSDRFSAERPKGSFSTLEIQRTEQGDSAMYLCASRPLENTEAFFGQGTRLTVV.

The CDR3 loop is CASSTQGKNQPQHF. The CDR3 nucleotides read TGTGCCAGTAGTACACAAGGAAAAAATCAGCCCCAGCATTTT. The chain employs TRBV19 and TRBJ1-5; D is unclear. This CDR3 has 14 residues. V was cut by 4 bases and J by 4 bases, with 11 bases left in between. Germline V gene data show CDR1 as LNHDA and CDR2 as SQIVND (reference sequence).

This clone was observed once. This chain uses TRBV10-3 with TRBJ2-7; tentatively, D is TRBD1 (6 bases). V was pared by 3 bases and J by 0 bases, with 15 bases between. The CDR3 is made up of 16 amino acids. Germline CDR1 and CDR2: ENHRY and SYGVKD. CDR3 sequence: CAISDSGTPSSYEQYF. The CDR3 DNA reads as TGTGCCATCAGTGATTCCGGGACACCTAGCTCCTACGAGCAGTACTTC.

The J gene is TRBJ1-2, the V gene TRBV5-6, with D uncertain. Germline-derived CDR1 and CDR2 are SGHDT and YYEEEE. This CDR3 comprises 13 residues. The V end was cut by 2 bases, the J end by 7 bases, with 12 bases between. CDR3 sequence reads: CASSFLGSGGYTF. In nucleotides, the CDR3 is TGTGCCAGCAGCTTTCTGGGTAGTGGTGGCTACACCTTC.

This CDR3 is CASSGQGADNSPLHF. The CDR3 DNA sequence: TGTGCCAGCAGCGGACAGGGGGCAGATAATTCACCCCTCCACTTT. The rearrangement links TRBV2 to TRBJ1-6; 11 positions agree with TRBD1. V shed 6 bases and J 5 bases; nucleotides not matched to a gene: 3. Germline V gives CDR1 SNHLY, CDR2 FYNNEI. CDR3 length equals 15 residues.

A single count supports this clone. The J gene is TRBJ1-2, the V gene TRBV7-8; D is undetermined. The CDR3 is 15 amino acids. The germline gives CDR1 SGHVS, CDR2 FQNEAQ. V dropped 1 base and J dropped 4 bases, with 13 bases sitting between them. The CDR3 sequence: CASSLVLGSSYGYTF. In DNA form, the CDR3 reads TGTGCCAGCAGCTTAGTTCTTGGATCCAGCTATGGCTACACCTTC.

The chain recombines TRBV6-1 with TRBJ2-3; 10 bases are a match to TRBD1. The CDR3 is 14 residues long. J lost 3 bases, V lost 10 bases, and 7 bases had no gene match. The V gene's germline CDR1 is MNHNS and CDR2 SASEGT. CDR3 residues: CATQWDRGTDTQYF. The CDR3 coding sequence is TGTGCCACCCAGTGGGACAGGGGAACAGATACGCAGTATTTT.

The CDR3 sequence is CASRFTSSGANVLTF. DNA of the CDR3: TGCGCCAGCAGATTCACCAGCTCTGGGGCCAACGTCCTGACTTTC. The chain is built from TRBV5-1 and TRBJ2-6; no firm D call. The V and J ends lost 5 bases and 0 bases respectively, with 9 bases between them. Germline-derived CDR1 and CDR2 are SGHRS and YFSETQ. The CDR3 consists of 15 residues.

The CDR3 DNA reads TGCGCCAGCTCGGGACAGGGGACCACAGGTGAAAAACTGTTTTTT. It yields the protein CASSGQGTTGEKLFF. V is TRBV10-2 and J is TRBJ1-4; 10 positions match TRBD1. The germline V gene has CDR1 WSHSY and CDR2 SAAADI. Unmatched junction bases numbered 10, after V lost 8 bases and J lost 7 bases. There are 15 residues in the CDR3.

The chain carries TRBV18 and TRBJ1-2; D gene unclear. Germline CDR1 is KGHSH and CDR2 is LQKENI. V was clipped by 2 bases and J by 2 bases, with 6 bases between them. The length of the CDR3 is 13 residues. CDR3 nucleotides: TGTGCCAGCTCACCAGAGTCAAACTATGGCTACACCTTC. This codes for CASSPESNYGYTF.

The CDR3 loop reads CASSVSVDSHGYTF. CDR3 sequence (DNA): TGCGCCAGCAGCGTAAGTGTGGACAGTCATGGCTACACCTTC. V gene TRBV5-1 combines with J gene TRBJ1-2, with D possibly matching TRBD1 (6 bases). Germline V gene data show CDR1 as SGHRS and CDR2 as YFSETQ. Trimming stripped 4 bases from V and 6 bases from J, with 16 bases between. The CDR3 has 14 amino acids.

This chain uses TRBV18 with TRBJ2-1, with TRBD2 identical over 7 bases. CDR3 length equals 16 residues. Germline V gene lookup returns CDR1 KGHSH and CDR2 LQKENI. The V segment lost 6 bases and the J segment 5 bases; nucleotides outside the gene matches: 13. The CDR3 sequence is CASSSRAGRVDNEQFF. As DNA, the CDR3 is TGTGCCAGCTCGTCACGAGCGGGGCGAGTGGACAATGAGCAGTTCTTC.

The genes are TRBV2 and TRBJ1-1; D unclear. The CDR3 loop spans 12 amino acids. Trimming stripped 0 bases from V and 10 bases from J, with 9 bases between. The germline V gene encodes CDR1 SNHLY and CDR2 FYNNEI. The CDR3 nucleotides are TGTGCCAGCAGTGAAGCCGTCAATAGAGCTTTCTTT. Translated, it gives CASSEAVNRAFF.

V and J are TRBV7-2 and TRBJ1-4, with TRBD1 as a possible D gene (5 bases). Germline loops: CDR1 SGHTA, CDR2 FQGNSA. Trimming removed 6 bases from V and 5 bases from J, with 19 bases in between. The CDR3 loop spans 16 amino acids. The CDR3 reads CASSYTTRGKNEKLFF. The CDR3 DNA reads TGTGCCAGCAGTTACACGACGCGGGGGAAGAATGAAAAACTGTTTTTT.

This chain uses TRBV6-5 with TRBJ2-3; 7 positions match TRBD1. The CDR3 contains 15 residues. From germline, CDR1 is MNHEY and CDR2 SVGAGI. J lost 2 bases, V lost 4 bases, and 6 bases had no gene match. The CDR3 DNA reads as TGTGCCAGCAGTTGGGGGACAGAGGACACAGATACGCAGTATTTT. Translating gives CASSWGTEDTDTQYF.